The 23 T cell receptor beta chains below all came from one sample that was sequenced in a study of brain T cells in children with intractable seizures. Clones were sequenced by immunoSEQ multiplex PCR, and TCRdb holds only the in-frame ones, with some missing. The sample lists about 22,000 clones, 85% to 95% seen once, with under 6.5% in the top ten. The sample here was peripheral blood, taken at surgery. These receptors came from a boy younger than 18 with focal cortical dysplasia and intractable seizures.

CDR3 nucleotides: TGTGCCAGCAGGGGAGGGGACACTGAAGCTTTCTTT. Translated: CASRGGDTEAFF. The rearrangement uses TRBV5-5 and TRBJ1-1; perhaps TRBD1 as D (5 bases). The CDR3 sequence is 12 residues long. Germline CDR1 reads SGHKS; CDR2 reads YYEKEE (reference sequence). Trimming shortened V by 5 bases and J by 3 bases, and 8 bases separated the two germline ends.

This clone has just one count. V is TRBV5-6 and J is TRBJ2-5; possible D gene TRBD2, 5 bases. Germline loops: CDR1 SGHDT, CDR2 YYEEEE. The CDR3 is 13 amino acids. The V end lost 1 base, the J end lost 3 bases, and 7 bases lay between the germline ends. The CDR3 DNA is TGTGCCAGCAGCTTGAACGGGGAAGAGACCCAGTACTTC. Residues: CASSLNGEETQYF.

The rearrangement links TRBV24-1 to TRBJ2-6; D might be TRBD1 (5 bases). Deletions cut 5 bases from V and 0 bases from J, with 13 bases between. The CDR3 length is 17 residues. Germline V gene lookup returns CDR1 KGHDR and CDR2 SFDVKD. CDR3 loop: CATSGLVDSSGANVLTF. The CDR3 nucleotides read TGTGCCACCAGTGGCTTGGTCGACAGCTCTGGGGCCAACGTCCTGACTTTC.

The chain combines TRBV5-1 with TRBJ2-7, with D perhaps matching TRBD1 (6 bases). The germline gives CDR1 SGHRS, CDR2 YFSETQ. The CDR3 is made up of 14 amino acids. V was cut by 5 bases and J by 1 base, with 13 bases left in between. This CDR3 is CASRQGRDSYEQYV. The CDR3 coding sequence is TGCGCCAGCAGGCAGGGGCGTGATTCCTACGAGCAGTACGTC.

The chain has TRBV18 and TRBJ1-3; a weak D match, TRBD1 (6 bases). This CDR3 has 17 amino acids. Germline loops: CDR1 KGHSH, CDR2 LQKENI. V lost 0 bases to trimming and J lost 0 bases, with 12 bases between them. The CDR3 sequence is CASSPPLGQISGNTIYF. In nucleotides, the CDR3 is TGTGCCAGCTCACCACCTCTTGGACAGATCTCTGGAAACACCATATATTTT. Combining the CDR3 with reference TRBV18 and TRBJ1-3 gives the whole variable domain NAGVMQNPRHLVRRRGQEARLRCSPMKGHSHVYWYRQLPEEGLKFMVYLQKENIIDESGMPKERFSAEFPKEGPSILRIQQVVRGDSAAYFCASSPPLGQISGNTIYFGEGSWLTVV.

The CDR3 coding sequence is TGTGCCAGCAGGGACATTGGGAGGGAAAAACTGTTTTTT. Translation: CASRDIGREKLFF. The gene calls are TRBV19 and TRBJ1-4, with D perhaps matching TRBD1 (6 bases). Germline V gene data show CDR1 as LNHDA and CDR2 as SQIVND (reference sequence). The germline V and J ends were trimmed by 9 bases and 8 bases, with 16 bases remaining between them. There are 13 residues in the CDR3.

This clone occurred once. The V and J genes are TRBV5-5 and TRBJ2-7; D not certain. CDR3 length equals 13 residues. Looked up from germline, CDR1 is SGHKS and CDR2 is YYEKEE (reference sequence). The V end lost 1 base, the J end lost 3 bases, and 8 bases lay between the germline ends. Written as DNA, the CDR3 is TGTGCCAGCAGCTTGCCCCCAGGCTACGAGCAGTACTTC. Translation: CASSLPPGYEQYF.

The genes are TRBV28 and TRBJ2-2, with TRBD2 matching 7 bases. Germline V gene data show CDR1 as MDHEN and CDR2 as SYDVKM. V gave up 1 base and J gave up 5 bases; unmatched junction bases: 1. The CDR3 extends over 14 amino acids. CDR3 bases: TGTGCCAGCAGTTTATACGGGGGGACCGGGGAGCTGTTTTTT. It specifies CASSLYGGTGELFF.

In DNA form, the CDR3 reads TGTGCCAGCAGCGCCCGACTGGAGCAGTACTTC. This translates into CASSARLEQYF. J is TRBJ2-7 and V is TRBV5-6, with D unresolved. The CDR3 is 11 amino acids. V gave up 4 bases and J gave up 7 bases, with 9 bases separating them. The germline gives CDR1 SGHDT, CDR2 YYEEEE.

This sequence joins TRBV19 and TRBJ1-2; 12 bases map to TRBD1. J gave up 0 bases and V 8 bases, and 4 bases lay outside the gene matches. This CDR3 spans 15 amino acids. Germline lookup yields CDR1 LNHDA and CDR2 SQIVND (reference sequence). CDR3 sequence (DNA): TGTGCCAGTTGGGACAGGGGGCGCACTAACTATGGCTACACCTTC. Translating gives CASWDRGRTNYGYTF.

The gene calls are TRBV4-2 and TRBJ2-1; D gene ambiguous. V was cut by 0 bases and J by 4 bases, with 10 bases left in between. The CDR3 contains 15 residues. Germline V gives CDR1 LGHNA, CDR2 YNFKEQ. CDR3 region: CASSQDENGYNEQFF. Here the CDR3 DNA reads TGTGCCAGCAGCCAAGACGAGAACGGTTACAATGAGCAGTTCTTC.

The chain joins TRBV24-1 to TRBJ2-7; maybe TRBD2 (6 bases). In germline, CDR1 is KGHDR, CDR2 SFDVKD. V dropped 4 bases and J dropped 4 bases, with 13 bases sitting between them. The CDR3 extends over 14 amino acids. Here the CDR3 DNA reads TGTGCCACCAGTGACTGGGACTTGGGTTACGAGCAGTACGTC. Amino acid sequence: CATSDWDLGYEQYV.

The chain recombines TRBV2 with TRBJ2-1; 7 positions match TRBD2. The CDR3 is made up of 12 amino acids. Germline V gene data show CDR1 as SNHLY and CDR2 as FYNNEI. J was trimmed by 7 bases and V by 6 bases; bases with no gene match: 3. Here the CDR3 reads CASRDSGNEQFF. The CDR3 DNA is TGTGCCAGCAGGGATAGCGGGAATGAGCAGTTCTTC.

This sequence joins TRBV19 and TRBJ2-1; possible D gene TRBD1, 5 bases. Germline V gene data show CDR1 as LNHDA and CDR2 as SQIVND (reference sequence). CDR3 length: 15 amino acids. The ends were cut back, 4 bases at V and 3 bases at J, with 13 bases in the middle. CDR3 protein: CASSRSSGHYNEQFF. The CDR3 DNA is TGTGCCAGTAGTAGGTCCTCTGGACACTACAATGAGCAGTTCTTC.

The chain carries TRBV21-1 and TRBJ2-7; TRBD2 reflects the table's D call only, with no check against the DNA. TRBV21-1 is a known pseudogene. This CDR3 region has 22 residues. The CDR3 DNA reads as TGTGCCAGCAGCAAAGTTTCCTATACCAGCGGGAGTGGGTCGCCTTGTTCCTACGAGCAGTACGTC. Translated, it gives CASSKVSYTSGSGSPCSYEQYV.

The V and J genes are TRBV18 and TRBJ2-3, with D perhaps assigned TRBD1 or TRBD2 (6 bases each). The CDR3 is 15 amino acids. The ends were cut back, 6 bases at V and 1 base at J, with 14 bases in the middle. Germline V lookup: CDR1 KGHSH, CDR2 LQKENI. DNA of the CDR3: TGTGCCAGCTCTCCCCCTGGGGGGCGCACAGATACGCAGTATTTT. Residues: CASSPPGGRTDTQYF.

CDR3 nucleotides: TGTGCCAGCAGTTACTCAGGGTATGAAGCTTTCTTT. Amino acid sequence: CASSYSGYEAFF. The chain is built from TRBV6-6 and TRBJ1-1; D is unresolved. Trimming cost V 0 bases and J 7 bases, with 6 bases left between them. The CDR3 is 12 residues long. CDR1 is MNHNY, CDR2 SVGAGI, per germline (reference sequence).

V usage is TRBV10-2 and J usage is TRBJ1-5; D not certain. The CDR3 is made up of 13 amino acids. The germline V gene encodes CDR1 WSHSY and CDR2 SAAADI. The V end was cut by 3 bases, the J end by 2 bases, with 5 bases between. CDR3 bases: TGCGCCAGCAGTGAAACAGGCAATCAGCCCCAGCATTTT. Encoded protein: CASSETGNQPQHF.

The V call is TRBV6-5, the J call TRBJ1-1; D is unclear. CDR1 and CDR2 (germline): MNHEY, SVGAGI. The CDR3 loop spans 13 amino acids. Trimming shortened V by 6 bases and J by 0 bases, and 8 bases separated the two germline ends. CDR3 nucleotide sequence: TGTGCCAGCAGCCTAAGTTTGAACACTGAAGCTTTCTTT. It encodes CASSLSLNTEAFF.

The CDR3 nucleotides read TGTGCCAGCGGGCTTCAGGGGGAGACCCAGTACTTC. Its protein is CASGLQGETQYF. V and J are TRBV27 and TRBJ2-5, with D perhaps TRBD1 (6 bases). The CDR3 sequence is 12 residues long. Germline V gene sequence: CDR1 MNHEY, CDR2 SMNVEV (reference sequence). V dropped 8 bases and J dropped 5 bases, with 12 bases sitting between them.

The gene calls are TRBV5-4 and TRBJ2-1; D remains unclear. V was trimmed by 1 base and J by 5 bases, leaving 10 bases between them. The CDR3 runs 14 residues. CDR1 is SGHNT and CDR2 is YYREEE in the germline V gene (reference sequence). DNA of the CDR3: TGTGCCAGCAGCTTGCCGAATGAGCACAATGAGCAGTTCTTC. It is translated as CASSLPNEHNEQFF.

This chain links TRBV7-9 with TRBJ1-3, with D perhaps TRBD1 (6 bases). CDR1 is SEHNR, CDR2 FQNEAQ, per germline (reference sequence). The CDR3 length is 16 residues. V lost 5 bases, J lost 0 bases, and 14 bases lay in between. The CDR3 region is CASSPRGGFSGNTIYF. CDR3 sequence (DNA): TGTGCCAGCAGCCCCCGAGGGGGATTCTCTGGAAACACCATATATTTT.

The CDR3 region has the DNA TGTGCCAGCAGCGCGCCGGGACAGGGGACTGAAGCTTTCTTT. Its translation: CASSAPGQGTEAFF. This sequence joins TRBV7-9 and TRBJ1-1; 10 bases fit TRBD1. V shed 5 bases, J shed 5 bases, and the junction held 5 bases outside the gene matches. This CDR3 comprises 14 residues. Germline CDR1 SEHNR, CDR2 FQNEAQ (reference sequence).